The clone carrying this T cell receptor beta chain was observed a few times. Produced via immunoSEQ multiplex PCR; TCRdb's table is partial and in-frame only. The table has approximately 190,000 clones, 70% to 90% seen once; the top ten hold roughly 6%. This sample was taken from a study of blood T cell repertoires in COVID-19. The overall study: PBMCs, B-cell-depleted T cells, or T cells were the source of the cDNA or gDNA that made up the material.

Germline-derived CDR1 and CDR2 are MNHEY and SVGAGI. V lost 0 bases to trimming and J lost 6 bases; unmatched junction nucleotides: 6. The length of the CDR3 is 15 residues. The clonotype was recovered from a woman aged 40-49 years who had recovered from COVID-19. The chain uses TRBV6-5 and TRBJ2-3, with 7 bases matching TRBD2. The source material was peripheral blood. As DNA, the CDR3 is TGTGCCAGCAGTTACTCGCGGGAGAGGGCTGATACGCAGTATTTT. Its translation is CASSYSRERADTQYF.